Following are 9 T cell receptor beta chains from one sample sequenced in a study of blood T cell repertoires in COVID-19. Profiled with immunoSEQ multiplex PCR; TCRdb holds only in-frame clones, not every one. The sample lists about 350,000 clones, more than 70% occurring once. The sequenced material came from peripheral blood. These receptors all stem from a woman in her sixties with COVID-19, enrolled during active disease.

This clone was recorded once. V is TRBV7-9 and J is TRBJ1-2; D is possibly TRBD1 (5 bases). The germline V gene encodes CDR1 SEHNR and CDR2 FQNEAQ (reference sequence). The length of the CDR3 is 12 residues. Trimming shortened V by 5 bases and J by 5 bases, and 9 bases separated the two germline ends. CDR3: CASSPGQYGYTF. Here the CDR3 DNA reads TGTGCCAGCAGCCCCGGACAATATGGCTACACCTTC.

The V call is TRBV6-5, the J call TRBJ1-4; D remains unclear. V lost 0 bases and J 0 bases, leaving 5 bases between the germline ends. This CDR3 comprises 15 residues. Germline assignment: CDR1 MNHEY and CDR2 SVGAGI. CDR3 sequence reads: CASSYSYATNEKLFF. The CDR3 DNA sequence: TGTGCCAGCAGTTACTCGTATGCAACTAATGAAAAACTGTTTTTT.

This clone was seen once. The rearrangement joins TRBV10-1 to TRBJ1-2; D is unclear. This CDR3 spans 13 amino acids. Germline loops: CDR1 WNHNN, CDR2 SYGVQD (reference sequence). V lost 7 bases, J lost 8 bases, and 17 bases lay in between. The CDR3 spells CASKSVVSEGYTF. The CDR3 nucleotides read TGCGCCAGCAAAAGCGTCGTATCGGAGGGCTACACCTTC.

The chain carries TRBV4-1 and TRBJ1-4; 12 bases match TRBD1. The germline V gene has CDR1 MGHRA and CDR2 YSYEKL. V lost 2 bases, J lost 6 bases, and 7 bases stayed unmatched. The CDR3 has 17 amino acids. CDR3 in DNA: TGCGCCAGCAGCCAAAACCGGGACAGGGGGCGTGATGAAAAACTGTTTTTT. Amino acid sequence: CASSQNRDRGRDEKLFF.

The genes are TRBV2 and TRBJ1-5; TRBD1 matches at 7 bases. The length of the CDR3 is 14 residues. The junction had 8 bases not matched to a gene; V was cut back by 8 bases and J by 4 bases. Germline loops: CDR1 SNHLY, CDR2 FYNNEI. The CDR3 bases are TGTGCCAGCGGATGGACAGGAGGAAATCAGCCCCAGCATTTT. This sequence encodes CASGWTGGNQPQHF.

The chain recombines TRBV28 with TRBJ2-7; tentative D call: TRBD1 (5 bases). Germline assignment: CDR1 MDHEN and CDR2 SYDVKM. The CDR3 totals 15 residues. V was shortened by 3 bases and J by 2 bases, with 14 bases between the two germline ends. The CDR3 bases are TGTGCCAGCAGTTTTGGGCCGGAAGGGGCCTACGAGCAGTACTTC. This codes for CASSFGPEGAYEQYF.

This clone was recorded once. The gene calls are TRBV3-1 (or the pseudogene TRBV3-2) and TRBJ1-2; D is perhaps TRBD1 (6 bases). The CDR3 is 14 residues long. Trimming took 4 bases from V and 4 from J, leaving 13 bases between them. CDR1 and CDR2 from the germline V gene are LGHDT and YNNKEL (reference sequence). CDR3 DNA sequence: TGTGCCAGCAGCCCCAGGGGAGAGGGCTATGGCTACACCTTC. Translating it yields CASSPRGEGYGYTF.

This chain connects TRBV2 to TRBJ1-6; TRBD1 aligns across 8 bases. With V trimmed by 6 bases and J by 6 bases, 10 bases remained unmatched. This CDR3 comprises 16 residues. CDR1 and CDR2 from the germline V gene are SNHLY and FYNNEI. The CDR3 loop reads CASRGTQGAGNSPLHF. CDR3 nucleotide sequence: TGTGCCAGCAGAGGAACTCAGGGGGCAGGTAATTCACCCCTCCACTTT.

The chain joins TRBV27 to TRBJ1-6, with TRBD1 as a possible D gene (6 bases). The germline V gene encodes CDR1 MNHEY and CDR2 SMNVEV (reference sequence). Trimming took off 8 bases at V and 8 bases at J, with 19 bases between the two ends. There are 15 residues in the CDR3. The CDR3 loop reads CASRPGGAWDSPLHF. The CDR3, as DNA: TGTGCCAGCCGACCGGGGGGCGCTTGGGATTCACCCCTCCACTTT.